The 25 T cell receptor beta chains listed next were all sequenced from one sample in a study of graft-versus-host responses after intestinal transplantation. Clones were read by immunoSEQ multiplex PCR, and TCRdb kept only the in-frame ones, dropping some. Of approximately 74,000 clones in the sample, 80% to 95% were seen once. Sample: PBMCs, taken 98 days after intestinal transplantation. These receptors all come from a human patient who received an intestinal transplant, so some T cells may come from the graft donor.

This rearrangement joins TRBV5-1 to TRBJ1-5, with unresolved D. From germline, CDR1 is SGHRS and CDR2 YFSETQ. This CDR3 comprises 13 residues. V dropped 0 bases and J dropped 5 bases, with 6 bases sitting between them. Here the CDR3 reads CASSLGPDQPQHF. CDR3 in DNA: TGCGCCAGCAGCTTGGGCCCAGATCAGCCCCAGCATTTT.

In the case of this clone: The conserved phenylalanine or tryptophan is not found at the CDR3 terminus, so this likely reflects a read error. No DNA is shown, since the ends of the CDR3 on it are uncertain; the CDR3 is the one TCRdb lists. The rearrangement links TRBV21-1 to TRBJ2-7. TRBV21-1 is a known pseudogene. The CDR3 sequence runs 9 residues, both termini included. The CDR3: CASSKGGDI.

The chain couples TRBV4-1 to TRBJ2-7, with D possibly called TRBD1 or TRBD2 (5 bases each). With 0 bases removed from V and 1 base from J, the gap between germline ends came to 10 bases. CDR3 length equals 15 residues. Germline assignment: CDR1 MGHRA and CDR2 YSYEKL. The CDR3 here is CASSQDPGASYEQYF. For the CDR3, the DNA is TGCGCCAGCAGCCAAGATCCCGGGGCGTCCTACGAGCAGTACTTC.

The chain recombines TRBV19 with TRBJ2-3; 9 bases line up with TRBD1. Per germline, CDR1 LNHDA and CDR2 SQIVND (reference sequence). There are 16 residues in the CDR3. After removal of 2 bases from V and 2 bases from J, the junction contained 5 bases not matched to a gene. CDR3: CASSIPGTGFTDTQYF. The CDR3 coding sequence is TGTGCCAGTAGTATACCCGGGACAGGGTTCACAGATACGCAGTATTTT.

The rearrangement joins TRBV4-1 to TRBJ2-1; 9 bases match TRBD2. The CDR3 is made up of 13 amino acids. V trimming: 11 bases; J trimming: 4 bases; junction bases outside the gene matches: 6. Looked up from germline, CDR1 is MGHRA and CDR2 is YSYEKL. The CDR3 loop reads CAGRLAAYNEQFF. As DNA, the CDR3 is TGCGCCGGACGACTAGCGGCTTACAATGAGCAGTTCTTC.

About this clone: The same CDR3 can be traced to other DNA sequences in this sample. The CDR3 coding sequence is TGTGCCAGCAGCTTGGAGGTACATTCGAACACTGAAGCTTTCTTT. It encodes CASSLEVHSNTEAFF. This rearrangement joins TRBV5-6 to TRBJ1-1; D uncertain. The V gene's germline CDR1 is SGHDT and CDR2 YYEEEE. V lost 0 bases and J 1 base, leaving 10 bases between the germline ends. This CDR3 is built from 15 residues. The full variable domain, its missing parts supplied by reference TRBV5-6 and TRBJ1-1, is DAGVTQSPTHLIKTRGQQVTLRCSPKSGHDTVSWYQQALGQGPQFIFQYYEEEERQRGNFPDRFSGHQFPNYSSELNVNALLLGDSALYLCASSLEVHSNTEAFFGQGTRLTVV.

The count of this clone is one. The rearrangement links TRBV20-1 to TRBJ2-5; no definite D call. The germline V gene has CDR1 DFQATT and CDR2 SNEGSKA (reference sequence). V gave up 6 bases and J gave up 5 bases, with 7 bases separating them. The CDR3 has 10 amino acids. The chain's CDR3 is CSALGETQYF. The CDR3 DNA reads as TGCAGTGCCCTCGGGGAGACCCAGTACTTC.

This chain joins TRBV21-1 and TRBJ1-2; the D call TRBD1 from the table was never checked on the DNA. TRBV21-1 is reported as a pseudogene. The length of the CDR3 is 15 residues. In DNA form, the CDR3 reads TGTGCCAGCAGCAAAGGTCAGGCAGGGTGCGATGGCTACACCTTC. Residues: CASSKGQAGCDGYTF.

The chain combines TRBV6-5 with TRBJ1-6; D gene unclear. The CDR3 has 14 residues. Germline V CDR1 and CDR2: MNHEY, SVGAGI. Trimming left V 5 bases short and J 8 bases short, with 13 bases between. The chain's CDR3 is CASSDPIGDSPLHF. Here the CDR3 DNA reads TGTGCCAGCAGTGATCCCATCGGGGATTCACCCCTCCACTTT.

This clone came up a few times. The rearrangement joins TRBV6-6 to TRBJ2-7; D is unresolved. The CDR3 is 14 amino acids. The germline V gene has CDR1 MNHNY and CDR2 SVGAGI (reference sequence). Between the trimmed V and J ends, which lost 0 bases and 0 bases, there was a span of 6 bases. In nucleotides, the CDR3 is TGTGCCAGCAGTTACTCGGTCCACTCCTACGAGCAGTACTTC. Protein sequence: CASSYSVHSYEQYF.

The chain joins TRBV9 to TRBJ1-1; the D is unclear. The V and J ends lost 4 bases and 1 base respectively, with 11 bases between them. Germline V gene sequence: CDR1 SGDLS, CDR2 YYNGEE. The CDR3 covers 14 residues. Here the CDR3 reads CASSFQDGNTEAFF. In DNA form, the CDR3 reads TGTGCCAGCAGCTTTCAGGACGGGAACACTGAAGCTTTCTTT.

This sequence joins TRBV2 and TRBJ2-2, with D possibly being TRBD1 (5 bases). V gave up 3 bases and J gave up 6 bases, with 5 bases separating them. CDR3 size: 12 residues. Germline V gene data show CDR1 as SNHLY and CDR2 as FYNNEI. CDR3 nucleotides: TGTGCCAGCAGTGACAGGGCCGGGGAGCTGTTTTTT. Its protein product is CASSDRAGELFF.

Points on this clone: At the DNA level, this CDR3 is encoded by other sequences in the same sample as well. The rearrangement links TRBV5-1 to TRBJ2-5, with TRBD1 matching 8 bases. CDR3 size: 15 residues. V lost 0 bases and J lost 0; bases outside the gene matches: 1. Looked up from germline, CDR1 is SGHRS and CDR2 is YFSETQ. The CDR3 loop is CASSLGDRYQETQYF. Here the CDR3 DNA reads TGCGCCAGCAGCTTGGGGGACAGGTACCAAGAGACCCAGTACTTC.

This chain joins TRBV6-5 and TRBJ2-1; the match to TRBD1 covers 8 bases. This CDR3 comprises 14 residues. Germline lookup yields CDR1 MNHEY and CDR2 SVGAGI. J gave up 12 bases and V 0 bases, and 7 bases lay outside the gene matches. The CDR3 is CASSYSILGTGQFF. DNA of the CDR3: TGTGCCAGCAGTTACTCCATCCTCGGGACAGGGCAGTTCTTC.

The chain joins TRBV2 to TRBJ1-5; tentatively, D is TRBD1 (6 bases). Trimming left V 5 bases short and J 4 bases short, with 12 bases between. This CDR3 spans 14 amino acids. Germline V CDR1 and CDR2: SNHLY, FYNNEI. CDR3 bases: TGTGCCAGCAGTTCAGGGGCCGGGAATCAGCCCCAGCATTTT. It codes for CASSSGAGNQPQHF.

This sequence joins TRBV2 and TRBJ2-7, with 9 nucleotides matching TRBD2. The V gene's germline CDR1 is SNHLY and CDR2 FYNNEI. The CDR3 is made up of 17 amino acids. V lost 3 bases and J lost 3; bases outside the gene matches: 12. The DNA of the CDR3 is TGTGCCAGCAGTGATTTCGCGCGGGCGGGGGGGCTCTACGAGCAGTACTTC. Translation: CASSDFARAGGLYEQYF.

The chain combines TRBV19 with TRBJ2-5, with 9 positions matching TRBD1. Unmatched junction bases numbered 9, after V lost 3 bases and J lost 4 bases. The CDR3 runs 16 residues. Germline CDR1 and CDR2: LNHDA and SQIVND (reference sequence). The CDR3 DNA follows: TGTGCCAGTAGTATCCCCGGGACAGGGAGTGGAGAGACCCAGTACTTC. Translation: CASSIPGTGSGETQYF.

The chain is built from TRBV21-1 and TRBJ2-3; the D call of TRBD2 is as the table states it, not checked on the DNA. TRBV21-1 is designated a pseudogene. The CDR3 consists of 16 residues. CDR3 loop: CASSKIYGRGADTQYF. The DNA of the CDR3 is TGTGCCAGCAGCAAAATCTACGGCCGGGGGGCAGATACGCAGTATTTT.

The chain is built from TRBV4-1 and TRBJ2-5; either TRBD1 or TRBD2 may supply D (5 bases each). The J call may be incorrect, as the DNA end agrees better with TRBJ2-7. Per germline, CDR1 MGHRA and CDR2 YSYEKL. This CDR3 region has 17 residues. The CDR3: CASSQEVGRRLGNEQYF. CDR3 in DNA: TGCGCCAGCAGCCAAGAGGTGGGACGGCGATTGGGGAACGAGCAGTACTTC.

This sequence joins TRBV6-1 and TRBJ2-1; D call uncertain. CDR1 and CDR2 from the germline V gene are MNHNS and SASEGT. This CDR3 has 11 residues. Trimming shortened V by 1 base and J by 10 bases, and 5 bases separated the two germline ends. CDR3 loop: CASSEGLEQFF. CDR3 sequence (DNA): TGTGCCAGCAGTGAAGGGCTGGAGCAGTTCTTC.

V gene TRBV11-2 combines with J gene TRBJ2-7; the match to TRBD2 covers 12 bases. The CDR3 length is 17 residues. Germline V gene data show CDR1 as SGHAT and CDR2 as FQNNGV. The ends lost 3 bases at V and 0 bases at J; junction bases unmatched: 6. The CDR3 DNA reads TGTGCCAGCAGCTTCCTAGCGGGAGGGCCGGGCTCCTACGAGCAGTACTTC. Its translation: CASSFLAGGPGSYEQYF.

The chain joins TRBV15 to TRBJ2-2; 7 nucleotides agree with TRBD2. Germline V gene sequence: CDR1 LNHNV, CDR2 YYDKDF (reference sequence). After removal of 1 base from V and 3 bases from J, the junction contained 2 bases not matched to a gene. The CDR3 totals 15 residues. The CDR3 nucleotides are TGTGCCACCAGCAGAGGTCTAGCGGACACCGGGGAGCTGTTTTTT. As protein: CATSRGLADTGELFF.

The chain couples TRBV5-5 to TRBJ2-5; the D gene is possibly TRBD2 (5 bases). The V gene's germline CDR1 is SGHKS and CDR2 YYEKEE (reference sequence). Trimming took 3 bases from V and 5 from J, leaving 23 bases between them. This CDR3 contains 17 residues. The CDR3 region has the DNA TGTGCCAGCAGCTGGGGAGACAATTCTTACTCAAGGGAGACCCAGTACTTC. It codes for CASSWGDNSYSRETQYF.

This chain connects TRBV18 to TRBJ2-7; D might be TRBD1 or TRBD2, each matching 5 bases. In germline, CDR1 is KGHSH, CDR2 LQKENI. The V end lost 3 bases, the J end lost 2 bases, and 11 bases lay between the germline ends. This CDR3 spans 14 amino acids. The CDR3: CASSPQGATYEQYF. The CDR3 DNA sequence: TGTGCCAGCTCACCTCAGGGAGCTACCTACGAGCAGTACTTC.

The chain has TRBV29-1 and TRBJ2-7, with TRBD1 matching over 9 bases. CDR1 is SQVTM, CDR2 ANQGSEA, per germline. This CDR3 comprises 16 residues. Germline trimming cut 0 bases from V and 0 bases from J; bases unmatched to any gene: 6. The CDR3 spells CSVEDPLGQGSYEQYF. DNA of the CDR3: TGCAGCGTTGAAGATCCCCTGGGACAGGGCTCCTACGAGCAGTACTTC.